This passage covers 15 T cell receptor beta chains from one sample sequenced in a study of blood T cell repertoires in COVID-19. The table came from immunoSEQ multiplex PCR; TCRdb's copy has only in-frame clones and leaves some out. Here the sample spans around 300,000 clones, around 90% being singletons. The sequencing sample was made of peripheral blood. These TCRs come from a middle-aged woman who had recovered from COVID-19.

The chain has TRBV3-1 (or the pseudogene TRBV3-2) and TRBJ1-4, with 8 positions matching TRBD1. Per germline, CDR1 LGHDT and CDR2 YNNKEL (reference sequence). V trimming: 1 base; J trimming: 8 bases; junction bases outside the gene matches: 3. The CDR3 consists of 14 residues. The CDR3 is CASSQGTGWEKLFF. DNA of the CDR3: TGTGCCAGCAGCCAAGGGACAGGGTGGGAAAAACTGTTTTTT.

This chain links TRBV24-1 with TRBJ2-7; the match to TRBD1 covers 7 bases. The CDR3 consists of 13 residues. V lost 9 bases and J lost 3; bases outside the gene matches: 7. CDR1 and CDR2 from the germline V gene are KGHDR and SFDVKD. CDR3 DNA: TGTGCCACCGGGCCGGGACAGATCTACGAGCAGTACTTC. Its protein product is CATGPGQIYEQYF.

CDR3 residues: CASSMLGVANEQFF. CDR3 nucleotide sequence: TGTGCCAGTAGTATGTTAGGGGTAGCCAATGAGCAGTTCTTC. V is TRBV19 and J is TRBJ2-1, with D possibly being TRBD1 (5 bases). CDR3 length: 14 residues. Trimming removed 3 bases from V and 6 bases from J, with 12 bases in between. Germline values: CDR1 LNHDA, CDR2 SQIVND (reference sequence).

This chain uses TRBV29-1 with TRBJ2-7; D unresolved. CDR3 length equals 8 residues. Looked up from germline, CDR1 is SQVTM and CDR2 is ANQGSEA. Deletions cut 8 bases from V and 7 bases from J, with 6 bases between. The CDR3 sequence is CSPQEQYF. DNA for the CDR3: TGCAGCCCCCAAGAGCAGTACTTC.

V and J are TRBV5-1 and TRBJ2-7; D is uncertain. The CDR3 is made up of 12 amino acids. Germline CDR1 reads SGHRS; CDR2 reads YFSETQ. Trimming took off 0 bases at V and 9 bases at J, with 10 bases between the two ends. The CDR3 loop reads CASSLDDSVQYF. The DNA of the CDR3 is TGCGCCAGCAGCTTGGACGACTCGGTGCAGTACTTC.

V usage is TRBV2 and J usage is TRBJ2-1; tentatively, D is TRBD2 (7 bases). Trimming took 8 bases from V and 10 from J, leaving 18 bases between them. The CDR3 length is 13 residues. Germline CDR1 reads SNHLY; CDR2 reads FYNNEI. The CDR3 coding sequence is TGTGCCAGCCCGAGCAGGTCGGGGGGCGAGCAGTTCTTC. Protein sequence: CASPSRSGGEQFF. Combining the CDR3 with reference TRBV2 and TRBJ2-1 gives the whole variable domain EPEVTQTPSHQVTQMGQEVILRCVPISNHLYFYWYRQILGQKVEFLVSFYNNEISEKSEIFDDQFSVERPDGSNFTLKIRSTKLEDSAMYFCASPSRSGGEQFFGPGTRLTVL.

V and J are TRBV9 and TRBJ2-2, with TRBD2 matching over 14 bases. Germline CDR1 is SGDLS and CDR2 is YYNGEE. Unmatched junction bases numbered 5, after V lost 3 bases and J lost 4 bases. There are 17 residues in the CDR3. CDR3 loop: CASSEGGLAGVTGELFF. The CDR3 DNA follows: TGTGCCAGCAGCGAGGGGGGACTAGCGGGAGTCACCGGGGAGCTGTTTTTT.

The rearrangement links TRBV19 to TRBJ2-7, with a tentative D call TRBD1 (6 bases). The germline V and J ends were trimmed by 7 bases and 0 bases, with 13 bases remaining between them. Germline CDR1 and CDR2: LNHDA and SQIVND (reference sequence). The CDR3 has 14 amino acids. In DNA, the CDR3 is TGTGCCAGTACCCCGACAGGAAACTCCTACGAGCAGTACTTC. Protein product: CASTPTGNSYEQYF.

This clone was found once. This chain connects TRBV5-1 to TRBJ2-7; possible D gene TRBD1, 5 bases. Trimming took off 0 bases at V and 3 bases at J, with 13 bases between the two ends. Germline assignment: CDR1 SGHRS and CDR2 YFSETQ. The CDR3 loop spans 15 amino acids. CDR3 amino acids: CASSLESGINYEQYF. In DNA, the CDR3 is TGCGCCAGCAGCTTGGAATCAGGGATAAACTACGAGCAGTACTTC.

The genes are TRBV19 and TRBJ1-2, with 8 positions matching TRBD1. The germline CDR1 and CDR2 sequences are LNHDA and SQIVND (reference sequence). J was trimmed by 7 bases and V by 5 bases; bases with no gene match: 6. The CDR3 has 13 residues. This CDR3 is CASSGQGNRGYTF. DNA of the CDR3: TGTGCCAGTAGTGGACAGGGTAATCGTGGCTACACCTTC.

The V gene is TRBV27, the J gene TRBJ2-7, with TRBD2 matching 9 bases. CDR3 length equals 15 residues. The V gene end was trimmed by 2 bases and the J gene end by 2 bases; junction bases not matched to a gene: 4. CDR1 is MNHEY, CDR2 SMNVEV, per germline (reference sequence). As DNA, the CDR3 is TGTGCCAGCAGTTTAATGCGGGGGGGGACCTACGAGCAGTACTTC. It translates to CASSLMRGGTYEQYF.

This sequence joins TRBV19 and TRBJ1-3, with D perhaps TRBD1 (5 bases). Between the trimmed V and J ends, which lost 6 bases and 3 bases, there was a span of 15 bases. This CDR3 comprises 15 residues. Germline V lookup: CDR1 LNHDA, CDR2 SQIVND (reference sequence). The CDR3 sequence is CASREPGGSGNTIYF. In nucleotides, the CDR3 is TGTGCCAGTAGAGAGCCCGGGGGTAGTGGAAACACCATATATTTT.

This chain connects TRBV30 to TRBJ1-2; D not resolved. The CDR3 covers 12 residues. V was trimmed by 8 bases and J by 4 bases, leaving 14 bases between them. Germline V lookup: CDR1 GTSNPN, CDR2 SVGIG (reference sequence). The CDR3 DNA follows: TGTGCCAACGAGGGAGGGTCCTATGGCTACACCTTC. Residues: CANEGGSYGYTF.

V usage is TRBV30 and J usage is TRBJ1-2; D is unresolved. CDR3 size: 12 residues. Germline CDR1 reads GTSNPN; CDR2 reads SVGIG (reference sequence). Trimming left V 0 bases short and J 6 bases short, with 8 bases between. The CDR3 nucleotides are TGTGCCTGGAGTGTAAGTCAGGATGGCTACACCTTC. It is translated as CAWSVSQDGYTF.

The V call is TRBV6-8, the J call TRBJ2-1, with 7 bases fitting TRBD2. Germline CDR1 MNHGY, CDR2 SAAAGT. The J segment lost 6 bases and the V segment lost 2 bases, leaving 4 bases of the junction unmatched. This CDR3 contains 14 residues. The CDR3 DNA follows: TGTGCCAGCAGTTACCGCGCTAGCGGCAATGAGCAGTTCTTC. Translation gives CASSYRASGNEQFF.